Listed here is a single T cell receptor beta chain. Only in-frame clones appear in the TCRdb table, and some are missing; sequencing was by immunoSEQ multiplex PCR. The sample carries 500,000 to 850,000 clones, over 75% recorded once. These data belong to a study of shared T cell receptors in the human thymus. The CDR3 is 13 residues long. Germline V gene sequence: CDR1 LNHNV, CDR2 YYDKDF (reference sequence). The J segment lost 6 bases and the V segment lost 6 bases, leaving 4 bases of the junction unmatched. A further study also used this sample, focusing on human thymus T cells. That study adds: Donor material was obtained from healthy Finnish infants undergoing corrective surgery for congenital heart defects. Corrective heart surgery yielded resections, and these provided the thymus tissue. What related research reported was that thymic repertoires overlapped highly among unrelated individuals.

This clonotype originated in a boy under two years old with a congenital heart defect. The specimen was thymocytes. The chain has TRBV15 and TRBJ1-2; 10 bases align to TRBD1. The CDR3 sequence is CATRTGTGDGYTF. The CDR3 DNA reads TGTGCCACCAGAACCGGGACAGGGGATGGCTACACCTTC. The whole variable domain, filled in from reference TRBV15 and TRBJ1-2, reads DAMVIQNPRYQVTQFGKPVTLSCSQTLNHNVMYWYQQKSSQAPKLLFHYYDKDFNNEADTPDNFQSRRPNTSFCFLDIRSPGLGDTAMYLCATRTGTGDGYTFGSGTRLTVV.